The TCR beta chain described here comes from a study of blood T cell repertoires in COVID-19. Study-level background: Material from acute and convalescent COVID-19 was sourced from the United States, Italy and Spain.

Profiling relied on immunoSEQ multiplex PCR, and the TCRdb table lists in-frame clones only, not all of them. There are nearly 400,000 clones in the sample; over 85% occur only once, and 1.7% lies in the top ten. With V trimmed by 1 base and J by 9 bases, 4 bases remained unmatched. Germline values: CDR1 SEHNR, CDR2 FQNEAQ (reference sequence). CDR3 size: 13 residues. Each participant's cohort was designated according to participant-reported clinical history. The chain joins TRBV7-9 to TRBJ2-7, with TRBD1 matching 9 bases. The material sequenced was PBMCs or T cells enriched from blood (not recorded which). The receptor's source is a woman in her twenties or thirties who had recovered from COVID-19. The CDR3 loop is CASSLGDRVAQYF. The CDR3 DNA is TGTGCCAGCAGCTTAGGGGACAGGGTCGCGCAGTACTTC.